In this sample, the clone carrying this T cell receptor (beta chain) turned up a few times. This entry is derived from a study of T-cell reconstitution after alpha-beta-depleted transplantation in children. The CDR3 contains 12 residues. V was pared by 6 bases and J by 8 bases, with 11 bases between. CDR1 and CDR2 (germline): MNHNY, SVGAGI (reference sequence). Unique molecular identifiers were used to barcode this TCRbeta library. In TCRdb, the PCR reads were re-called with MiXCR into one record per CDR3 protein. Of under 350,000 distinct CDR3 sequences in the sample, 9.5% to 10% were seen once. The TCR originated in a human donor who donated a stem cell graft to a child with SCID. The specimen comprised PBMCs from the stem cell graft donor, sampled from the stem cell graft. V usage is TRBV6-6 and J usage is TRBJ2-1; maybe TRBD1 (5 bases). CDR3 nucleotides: TGTGCCAGCAGCCAGGGTATCCATGAGCAGTTCTTC. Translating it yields CASSQGIHEQFF.